One sample yielded the 7 T cell receptor beta chains listed below, sequenced in a study of cytomegalovirus exposure and HLA in healthy donors. The PCR was carried out with 60 Vbeta primers and 13 Jbeta primers. Sequencing used immunoSEQ multiplex PCR; TCRdb keeps in-frame clones, though not all of them. The data contain roughly 140,000 clones, roughly three quarters of them singletons. The specimen was PBMCs. The receptors here all came from a woman between 45 and 60 years old in good health and CMV-seronegative.

The chain employs TRBV6-1 and TRBJ2-5; 11 nucleotides match TRBD2. CDR3 length equals 14 residues. The V segment lost 6 bases and the J segment 1 base; nucleotides outside the gene matches: 1. Germline V gene data show CDR1 as MNHNS and CDR2 as SASEGT. The chain's CDR3 is CASRLAGAQETQYF. DNA of the CDR3: TGTGCCAGCAGACTAGCGGGGGCCCAAGAGACCCAGTACTTC.

This sequence joins TRBV6-5 and TRBJ1-2, with a weak D call TRBD1 (5 bases). The germline V gene has CDR1 MNHEY and CDR2 SVGAGI. The V gene lost 5 bases and the J gene lost 4 bases, with 11 bases spanning the gap. CDR3 size: 13 residues. CDR3 protein: CASSPGGGYGYTF. As DNA, the CDR3 is TGTGCCAGCAGTCCGGGGGGTGGCTATGGCTACACCTTC.

The V gene is TRBV4-1, the J gene TRBJ2-7; D may be TRBD1 (5 bases). This CDR3 comprises 14 residues. Trimming took off 4 bases at V and 2 bases at J, with 12 bases between the two ends. CDR1 and CDR2 from the germline V gene are MGHRA and YSYEKL. The CDR3 DNA reads TGCGCCAGCAGCCCGACAGTTGGTACCTACGAGCAGTACTTC. Amino acid sequence: CASSPTVGTYEQYF.

The chain recombines TRBV9 with TRBJ2-5; 14 bases are shared with TRBD2. V gave up 2 bases and J gave up 5 bases; unmatched junction bases: 5. CDR1 is SGDLS and CDR2 is YYNGEE in the germline V gene. The CDR3 length is 16 residues. Here the CDR3 reads CASSVGLAGVVETQYF. The CDR3 DNA reads TGTGCCAGCAGCGTGGGACTAGCGGGGGTAGTGGAGACCCAGTACTTC.

Only one count was recorded for this clone. The V and J genes are TRBV7-6 and TRBJ2-2, with D maybe TRBD2 (6 bases). This CDR3 comprises 16 residues. Germline V CDR1 and CDR2: SGHVS, FNYEAQ. Trimming removed 1 base at V and 4 bases at J, with 13 bases between. CDR3 residues: CASSLEVSGVTGELFF. The CDR3 DNA follows: TGTGCCAGCAGCTTAGAAGTTTCGGGAGTCACCGGGGAGCTGTTTTTT.

This rearrangement joins TRBV2 to TRBJ2-1, with 9 bases aligning to TRBD2. This CDR3 contains 15 residues. Losses at the gene ends were 6 bases for V and 4 bases for J; bases not matched to a gene: 7. The germline gives CDR1 SNHLY, CDR2 FYNNEI. In DNA form, the CDR3 reads TGTGCCAGCAGCGGTATAGCGGGGGATTACAATGAGCAGTTCTTC. Its translation: CASSGIAGDYNEQFF. Filled out from reference TRBV2 and TRBJ2-1, the complete variable domain reads EPEVTQTPSHQVTQMGQEVILRCVPISNHLYFYWYRQILGQKVEFLVSFYNNEISEKSEIFDDQFSVERPDGSNFTLKIRSTKLEDSAMYFCASSGIAGDYNEQFFGPGTRLTVL.

This clone appeared a few times. The chain recombines TRBV19 with TRBJ1-1; possibly TRBD1 for D (6 bases). Germline V CDR1 and CDR2: LNHDA, SQIVND (reference sequence). This CDR3 spans 13 amino acids. V lost 5 bases to trimming and J lost 1 base, with 8 bases between them. The CDR3 DNA sequence: TGTGCCAGTAGTTGGGGGCAGAACACTGAAGCTTTCTTT. Translated, it gives CASSWGQNTEAFF.